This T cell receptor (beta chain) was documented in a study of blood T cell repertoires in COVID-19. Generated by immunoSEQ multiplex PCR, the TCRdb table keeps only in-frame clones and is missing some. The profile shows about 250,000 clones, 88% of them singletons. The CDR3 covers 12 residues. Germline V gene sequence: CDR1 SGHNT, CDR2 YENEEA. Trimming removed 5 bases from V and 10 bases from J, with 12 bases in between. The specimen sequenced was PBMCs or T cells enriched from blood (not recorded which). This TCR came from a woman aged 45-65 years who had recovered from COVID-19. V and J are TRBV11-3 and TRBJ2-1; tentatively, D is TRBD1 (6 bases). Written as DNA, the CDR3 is TGTGCCAGCAGCATCAGGGGAGAGGAGCAGTTCTTC. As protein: CASSIRGEEQFF.